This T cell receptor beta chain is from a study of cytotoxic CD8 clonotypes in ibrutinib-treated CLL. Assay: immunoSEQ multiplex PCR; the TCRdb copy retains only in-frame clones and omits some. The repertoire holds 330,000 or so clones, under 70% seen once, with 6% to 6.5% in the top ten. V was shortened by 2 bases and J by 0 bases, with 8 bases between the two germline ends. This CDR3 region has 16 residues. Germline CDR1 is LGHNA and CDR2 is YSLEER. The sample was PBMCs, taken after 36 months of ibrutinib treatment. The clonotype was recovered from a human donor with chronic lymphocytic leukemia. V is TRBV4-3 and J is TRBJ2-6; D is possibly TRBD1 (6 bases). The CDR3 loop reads CASSQNRVSGANVLTF. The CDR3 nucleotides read TGCGCCAGCAGCCAAAACAGGGTCTCTGGGGCCAACGTCCTGACTTTC.